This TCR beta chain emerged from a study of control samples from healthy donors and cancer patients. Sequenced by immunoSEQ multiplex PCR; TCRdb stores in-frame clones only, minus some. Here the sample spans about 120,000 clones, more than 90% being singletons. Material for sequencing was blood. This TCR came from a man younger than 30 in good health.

Here the CDR3 DNA reads TGTGCCACAACCGAACGGGACAGGTCAAACTCTGGAAACACCATATATTTT. Its translation is CATTERDRSNSGNTIYF. V gene TRBV18 combines with J gene TRBJ1-3; 8 bases map to TRBD1. The CDR3 has 17 residues. The junction had 14 bases not matched to a gene; V was cut back by 10 bases and J by 0 bases. The germline CDR1 and CDR2 sequences are KGHSH and LQKENI.